These 26 T cell receptor beta chains originate from one sample sequenced in a study of blood T cells in healthy people across ages. Then a second PCR, running about 6 to 11 cycles, was carried out with a sample-barcoded 5' primer and a J-beta primer mix. TCRdb used MiXCR to reprocess the 5' RACE reads, holding one entry per CDR3 protein. Among over 600,000 distinct CDR3 sequences, around 21% were seen once, and the ten largest hold roughly 3.7%. The sample comprised blood. The receptors here all came from a man aged 65 to 85 in good health.

V usage is TRBV9 and J usage is TRBJ2-1; TRBD2 aligns across 8 bases. The J call is doubtful: the DNA matches TRBJ2-7 better. The CDR3 spans 15 residues. Germline V lookup: CDR1 SGDLS, CDR2 YYNGEE. The CDR3 DNA reads as TGTGCCAGCAGCGTAGAACTAGCGGCCCCCTACGAGCAGTACTTC. The encoded protein is CASSVELAAPYEQYF.

This clonotype was counted between two and nine times. J is TRBJ2-3 and V is TRBV5-1, with 10 bases lining up with TRBD2. Germline V gene lookup returns CDR1 SGHRS and CDR2 YFSETQ. The CDR3 loop spans 17 amino acids. V lost 0 bases, J lost 5 bases, and 9 bases stayed unmatched. CDR3 in amino acids: CASSLVGTSGAGDTQYF. The CDR3 nucleotides read TGCGCCAGCAGCTTGGTCGGAACTAGCGGGGCTGGAGATACGCAGTATTTT.

This clonotype was counted at least ten times. The chain couples TRBV20-1 to TRBJ2-7; 10 bases are shared with TRBD1. The CDR3 contains 15 residues. V lost 2 bases to trimming and J lost 2 bases; unmatched junction nucleotides: 6. Germline V gene sequence: CDR1 DFQATT, CDR2 SNEGSKA (reference sequence). The CDR3 loop is CSARPPGQGTYEQYF. DNA for the CDR3: TGCAGTGCTAGACCTCCGGGACAGGGGACCTACGAGCAGTACTTC.

At least ten counts were recorded for this clonotype. The chain combines TRBV20-1 with TRBJ2-1, with D tentatively TRBD2 (6 bases). CDR1 and CDR2 from the germline V gene are DFQATT and SNEGSKA (reference sequence). This CDR3 has 15 residues. CDR3 nucleotides: TGCAGCCCCAACTTCCGGGGGAGTGTGGCGGATGAGCAGTTCTTC. It yields the protein CSPNFRGSVADEQFF.

This clonotype was detected only a few times. The chain couples TRBV5-1 to TRBJ2-2; D assignment may be TRBD1 or TRBD2 (6 bases each). Germline V CDR1 and CDR2: SGHRS, YFSETQ. The V and J ends lost 1 base and 0 bases respectively, with 13 bases between them. The CDR3 is made up of 17 amino acids. CDR3 in amino acids: CASSLRGGTTNTGELFF. The CDR3 DNA is TGCGCCAGCAGCTTGCGGGGCGGGACAACGAACACCGGGGAGCTGTTTTTT.

The J gene is TRBJ1-1, the V gene TRBV10-3, with D unclear. The CDR3 consists of 13 residues. CDR1 is ENHRY, CDR2 SYGVKD, per germline. Trimming pared 2 bases from V and 5 bases from J, leaving 9 bases between. CDR3 bases: TGTGCCATCAGTGAGGCGTTTTTTACTGAAGCTTTCTTT. It is translated as CAISEAFFTEAFF.

The chain combines TRBV12-3 or TRBV12-4 with TRBJ2-3; 12 bases agree with TRBD2. J gave up 1 base and V 2 bases, and 4 bases lay outside the gene matches. CDR3 length: 17 amino acids. CDR3 sequence (DNA): TGTGCCAGCAGTTTAACGACTAGCGGGAGAGGCACAGATACGCAGTATTTT. Encoded protein: CASSLTTSGRGTDTQYF.

This clonotype was counted between two and nine times. The chain employs TRBV9 and TRBJ2-3; D call uncertain. The CDR3 runs to 13 residues. V lost 3 bases and J lost 2, with 7 bases in between. Germline CDR1 is SGDLS and CDR2 is YYNGEE. The chain's CDR3 is CASSAGPTDTQYF. CDR3 nucleotide sequence: TGTGCCAGCAGCGCCGGGCCCACAGATACGCAGTATTTT.

This chain connects TRBV10-3 to TRBJ1-1, with D perhaps matching TRBD1 (6 bases). CDR3 length equals 11 residues. The germline gives CDR1 ENHRY, CDR2 SYGVKD. V shed 10 bases and J shed 4 bases, with 10 bases lying between them. CDR3 sequence (DNA): TGTGCCACCACAGGGCCCACTGAAGCTTTCTTT. Amino acid sequence: CATTGPTEAFF.

A few counts support this clonotype. This chain connects TRBV2 to TRBJ2-5; TRBD2 matches 7 bases. The J call is uncertain, as TRBJ2-1 better fits the DNA end. The CDR3 has 18 residues. CDR1 SNHLY and CDR2 FYNNEI come from the germline V gene. The CDR3 spells CAGTLRLEGLRERNEQFF. The CDR3 DNA reads as TGTGCCGGCACTCTCCGCCTTGAGGGTTTGCGGGAGAGGAATGAGCAGTTCTTC.

This clonotype has just a few counts. The DNA for the CDR3 is TGTGCCAGCTCCCCGGCGGATGATGGGACCGGGGAGCTGTTTTTT. Its protein product is CASSPADDGTGELFF. This rearrangement joins TRBV18 to TRBJ2-2; unclear D gene. The germline V gene has CDR1 KGHSH and CDR2 LQKENI. The CDR3 extends over 15 amino acids. V was cut by 6 bases and J by 5 bases, with 16 bases left in between. The whole variable domain, filled in from reference TRBV18 and TRBJ2-2, reads NAGVMQNPRHLVRRRGQEARLRCSPMKGHSHVYWYRQLPEEGLKFMVYLQKENIIDESGMPKERFSAEFPKEGPSILRIQQVVRGDSAAYFCASSPADDGTGELFFGEGSRLTVL.

Many counts were recorded for this clonotype. This chain links TRBV28 with TRBJ2-5, with D perhaps assigned TRBD1 or TRBD2 (7 bases each). CDR3 length equals 14 residues. CDR1 MDHEN and CDR2 SYDVKM come from the germline V gene. V lost 8 bases to trimming and J lost 5 bases, with 18 bases between them. The CDR3 here is CASGLDREGETQYF. In DNA, the CDR3 is TGTGCCAGCGGATTAGACAGGGAGGGGGAGACCCAGTACTTC.

This clonotype turned up a few times. A much bigger clone sits one base away, suggesting this may be a read error. This chain uses TRBV10-3 with TRBJ2-5; D perhaps matches TRBD1 (6 bases). Trimming removed 3 bases from V and 2 bases from J, with 7 bases in between. The germline gives CDR1 ENHRY, CDR2 SYGVKD. The CDR3 contains 13 residues. DNA of the CDR3: TGTGCCATCAGTGACGGACAGCAAGAGACCCAGTACTTC. Its translation: CAISDGQQETQYF.

The CDR3 DNA follows: TGTGCCAGTCGGACTAGCGGGAGGGGAGAGACCCAGTACTTC. Amino acid sequence: CASRTSGRGETQYF. The chain uses TRBV12-3 or TRBV12-4 and TRBJ2-5, with 15 bases matching TRBD2. Losses at the gene ends were 9 bases for V and 4 bases for J; bases not matched to a gene: 3. CDR3 length: 14 residues.

The rearrangement uses TRBV29-1 and TRBJ1-3; TRBD1 agrees at 7 bases. The CDR3 contains 13 residues. The germline V gene has CDR1 SQVTM and CDR2 ANQGSEA. Unmatched junction bases numbered 7, after V lost 7 bases and J lost 4 bases. The CDR3: CSATGEYGNTIYF. The CDR3 DNA is TGCAGCGCCACAGGGGAATACGGAAACACCATATATTTT.

This clonotype was picked up a small number of times. The rearrangement links TRBV4-1 to TRBJ2-3; TRBD2 matches at 11 bases. CDR3 size: 19 residues. Germline loops: CDR1 MGHRA, CDR2 YSYEKL. J was trimmed by 4 bases and V by 0 bases; bases with no gene match: 12. CDR3 protein: CASSQDLSGRAGRPDTQYF. CDR3 in DNA: TGCGCCAGCAGCCAAGACCTTAGCGGGAGGGCGGGTCGCCCAGATACGCAGTATTTT.

This clonotype turned up a few times. The rearrangement links TRBV5-1 to TRBJ2-7, with 12 bases that match TRBD1. Germline lookup yields CDR1 SGHRS and CDR2 YFSETQ. Unmatched junction bases numbered 4, after V lost 0 bases and J lost 6 bases. CDR3 size: 15 residues. For the CDR3, the DNA is TGCGCCAGCAGCTTGGGTGGGACAGGGGGCGTCGAGCAGTACTTC. This translates into CASSLGGTGGVEQYF.

This clonotype was seen at least ten times. V and J are TRBV2 and TRBJ1-1, with TRBD1 matching 7 bases. The CDR3 totals 13 residues. With 5 bases clipped from V and 5 bases from J, the junction kept 5 bases outside the gene matches. Germline V gives CDR1 SNHLY, CDR2 FYNNEI. CDR3 sequence: CASSQQGRTEAFF. The CDR3 bases are TGTGCCAGCAGTCAACAGGGGAGGACTGAAGCTTTCTTT.

This clonotype was detected ten times or more. The rearrangement links TRBV29-1 to TRBJ2-2, with a weak D call TRBD1 (5 bases). V was pared by 7 bases and J by 4 bases, with 7 bases between. The CDR3 sequence is 11 residues long. Germline assignment: CDR1 SQVTM and CDR2 ANQGSEA. CDR3 in DNA: TGCAGCGCCAGGGTCACCGGGGAGCTGTTTTTT. Translated: CSARVTGELFF.

V is TRBV12-3 or TRBV12-4 and J is TRBJ1-4; the match to TRBD1 covers 7 bases. Germline trimming cut 4 bases from V and 7 bases from J; bases unmatched to any gene: 3. The CDR3 loop spans 13 amino acids. The CDR3 sequence: CASSSYRGEKLFF. CDR3 bases: TGTGCCAGCAGTTCCTACAGGGGTGAAAAACTGTTTTTT.

This clonotype was counted a few times. The V and J genes are TRBV7-9 and TRBJ2-7; D unresolved. Trimming shortened V by 5 bases and J by 1 base, and 18 bases separated the two germline ends. The germline V gene has CDR1 SEHNR and CDR2 FQNEAQ (reference sequence). The CDR3 is made up of 16 amino acids. Here the CDR3 DNA reads TGTGCCAGCAGCCCGCCTCTGAAGACGGAATCCTACGAGCAGTACTTC. As protein: CASSPPLKTESYEQYF.

The rearrangement links TRBV7-6 to TRBJ1-3, with D perhaps TRBD1 (5 bases). The CDR3 has 13 residues. The V and J ends lost 1 base and 5 bases respectively, with 6 bases between them. Germline V lookup: CDR1 SGHVS, CDR2 FNYEAQ. DNA for the CDR3: TGTGCCAGCAGCTTAGAGGGGCGAAACACCATATATTTT. Translating it yields CASSLEGRNTIYF.

V usage is TRBV19 and J usage is TRBJ2-3, with D tentatively TRBD1 (5 bases). The V end lost 3 bases, the J end lost 1 base, and 8 bases lay between the germline ends. From germline, CDR1 is LNHDA and CDR2 SQIVND (reference sequence). The CDR3 runs 14 residues. The CDR3 DNA reads TGTGCCAGTAGTATTGCCAGGGGCACAGATACGCAGTATTTT. Its protein is CASSIARGTDTQYF.

This clonotype was observed many times. The V and J genes are TRBV27 and TRBJ1-3; D remains unclear. Per the germline V gene, CDR1 is MNHEY and CDR2 is SMNVEV (reference sequence). The CDR3 length is 15 residues. V lost 5 bases to trimming and J lost 0 bases, with 11 bases between them. The CDR3 coding sequence is TGTGCCAGCAGTCCGCAGTTTTACTCTGGAAACACCATATATTTT. Translated: CASSPQFYSGNTIYF.

The chain is built from TRBV5-1 and TRBJ1-1; 12 bases align to TRBD1. Losses at the gene ends were 4 bases for V and 6 bases for J; bases not matched to a gene: 13. This CDR3 region has 17 residues. Germline CDR1 reads SGHRS; CDR2 reads YFSETQ. The CDR3 here is CASSLPGTGGGGPEAFF. The CDR3 bases are TGCGCCAGCAGCCTTCCCGGGACAGGGGGCGGGGGACCTGAAGCTTTCTTT. The whole variable domain, filled in from reference TRBV5-1 and TRBJ1-1, reads KAGVTQTPRYLIKTRGQQVTLSCSPISGHRSVSWYQQTPGQGLQFLFEYFSETQRNKGNFPGRFSGRQFSNSRSEMNVSTLELGDSALYLCASSLPGTGGGGPEAFFGQGTRLTVV.

In this sample, this clonotype turned up once. The J gene is TRBJ2-1, the V gene TRBV4-1; the D call may be TRBD1 or TRBD2 (5 bases each). The V gene's germline CDR1 is MGHRA and CDR2 YSYEKL. CDR3 size: 18 residues. The ends were cut back, 0 bases at V and 5 bases at J, with 20 bases in the middle. CDR3 in DNA: TGCGCCAGCAGCCAAGACCAGGGTAAGGGGAGATGGGACAATGAGCAGTTCTTC. Amino acids: CASSQDQGKGRWDNEQFF.